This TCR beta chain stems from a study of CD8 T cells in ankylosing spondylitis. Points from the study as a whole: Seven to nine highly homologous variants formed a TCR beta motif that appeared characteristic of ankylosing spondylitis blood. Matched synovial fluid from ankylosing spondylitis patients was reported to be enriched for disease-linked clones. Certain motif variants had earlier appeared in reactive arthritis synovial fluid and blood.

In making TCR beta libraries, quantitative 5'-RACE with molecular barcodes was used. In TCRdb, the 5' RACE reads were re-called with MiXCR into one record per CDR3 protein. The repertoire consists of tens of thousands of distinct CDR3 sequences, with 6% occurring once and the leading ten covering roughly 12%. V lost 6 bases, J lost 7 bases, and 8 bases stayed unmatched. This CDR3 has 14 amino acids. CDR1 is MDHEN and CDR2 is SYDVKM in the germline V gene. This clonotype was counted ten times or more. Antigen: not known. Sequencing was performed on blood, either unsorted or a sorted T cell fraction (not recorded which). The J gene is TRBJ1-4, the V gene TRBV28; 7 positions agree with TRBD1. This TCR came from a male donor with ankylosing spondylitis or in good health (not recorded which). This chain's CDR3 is CASSGGGGIEKLFF. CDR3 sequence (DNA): TGTGCCAGCAGCGGAGGGGGCGGAATTGAAAAACTGTTTTTT.